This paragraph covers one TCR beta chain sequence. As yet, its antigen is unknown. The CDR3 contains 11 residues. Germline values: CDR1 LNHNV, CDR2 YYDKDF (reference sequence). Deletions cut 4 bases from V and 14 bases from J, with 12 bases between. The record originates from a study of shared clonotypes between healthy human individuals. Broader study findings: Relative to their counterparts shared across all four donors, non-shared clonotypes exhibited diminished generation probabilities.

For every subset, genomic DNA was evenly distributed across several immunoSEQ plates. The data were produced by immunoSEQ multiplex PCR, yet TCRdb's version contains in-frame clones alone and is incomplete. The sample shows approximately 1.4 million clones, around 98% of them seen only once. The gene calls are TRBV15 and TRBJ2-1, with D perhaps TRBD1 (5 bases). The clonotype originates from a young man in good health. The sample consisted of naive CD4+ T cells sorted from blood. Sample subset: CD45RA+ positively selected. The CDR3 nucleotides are TGTGCCACCAGCAACTCAGTAGGGGAGTTCTTC. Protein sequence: CATSNSVGEFF.